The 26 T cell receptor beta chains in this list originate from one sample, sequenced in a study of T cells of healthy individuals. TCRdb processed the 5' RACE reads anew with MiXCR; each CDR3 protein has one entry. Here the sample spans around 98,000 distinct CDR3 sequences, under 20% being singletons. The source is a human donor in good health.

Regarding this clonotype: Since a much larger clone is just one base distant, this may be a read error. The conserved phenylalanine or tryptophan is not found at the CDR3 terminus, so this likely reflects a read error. The chain's CDR3 is CASSRAGEVETQYL. The DNA of the CDR3 is TGTGCCAGCTCGAGAGCGGGGGAGGTTGAGACCCAGTACTTA. This chain links TRBV6-5 with TRBJ2-5, with 8 nucleotides matching TRBD2. CDR1 MNHEY and CDR2 SVGAGI come from the germline V gene. V was clipped by 8 bases and J by 5 bases; unmatched bases: 10. This CDR3 comprises 14 residues.

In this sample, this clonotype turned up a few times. CDR3 sequence reads: CASSPGFRMNTEAFF. The CDR3 DNA reads TGTGCCAGCAGCCCCGGGTTTCGCATGAACACTGAAGCTTTCTTT. V gene TRBV6-2 or TRBV6-3 combines with J gene TRBJ1-1; D call uncertain. The CDR3 extends over 15 amino acids. Germline-derived CDR1 and CDR2 are MNHEY and SVGEGT. The germline V and J ends were trimmed by 6 bases and 0 bases, with 14 bases remaining between them.

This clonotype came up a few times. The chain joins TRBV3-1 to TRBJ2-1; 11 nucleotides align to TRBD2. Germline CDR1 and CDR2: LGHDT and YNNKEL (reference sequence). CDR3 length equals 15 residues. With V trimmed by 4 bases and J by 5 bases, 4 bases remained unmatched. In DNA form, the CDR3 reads TGTGCCAGCAGCCTCCTAGCGGGAGGTAACAATGAGCAGTTCTTC. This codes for CASSLLAGGNNEQFF.

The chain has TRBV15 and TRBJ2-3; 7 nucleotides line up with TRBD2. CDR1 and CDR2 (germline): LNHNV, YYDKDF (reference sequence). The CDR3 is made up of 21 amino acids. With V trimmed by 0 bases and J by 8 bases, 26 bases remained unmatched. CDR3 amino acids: CATSRDLGGSSARRPSVTQYF. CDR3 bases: TGTGCCACCAGCAGAGATCTAGGCGGGAGCAGCGCACGCCGACCGAGTGTTACGCAGTATTTT.

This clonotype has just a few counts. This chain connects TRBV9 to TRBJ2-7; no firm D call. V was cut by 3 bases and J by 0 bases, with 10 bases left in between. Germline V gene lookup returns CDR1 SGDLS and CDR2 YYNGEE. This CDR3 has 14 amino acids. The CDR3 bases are TGTGCCAGCAGCGCCCGGTCGAGCTCCTACGAGCAGTACTTC. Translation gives CASSARSSSYEQYF.

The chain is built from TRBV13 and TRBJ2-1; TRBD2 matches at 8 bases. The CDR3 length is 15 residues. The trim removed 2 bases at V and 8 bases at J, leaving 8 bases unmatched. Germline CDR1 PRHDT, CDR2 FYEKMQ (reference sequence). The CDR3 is CASSLRSGGIDEQFF. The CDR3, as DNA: TGTGCCAGCAGCTTAAGGAGCGGGGGCATCGATGAGCAGTTCTTC.

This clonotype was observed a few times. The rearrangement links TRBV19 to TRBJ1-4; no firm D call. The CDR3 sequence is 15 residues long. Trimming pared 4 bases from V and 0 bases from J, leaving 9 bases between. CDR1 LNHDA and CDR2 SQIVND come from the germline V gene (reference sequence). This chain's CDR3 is CASSTIGATNEKLFF. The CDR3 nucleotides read TGTGCCAGTAGTACGATCGGGGCAACTAATGAAAAACTGTTTTTT.

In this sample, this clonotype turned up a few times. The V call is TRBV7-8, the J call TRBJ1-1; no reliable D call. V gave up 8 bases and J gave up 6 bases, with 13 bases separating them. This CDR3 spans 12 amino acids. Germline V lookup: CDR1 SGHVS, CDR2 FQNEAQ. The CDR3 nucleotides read TGTGCCAGCTCCGGGGAGGTCCCTGAAGCTTTCTTT. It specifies CASSGEVPEAFF.

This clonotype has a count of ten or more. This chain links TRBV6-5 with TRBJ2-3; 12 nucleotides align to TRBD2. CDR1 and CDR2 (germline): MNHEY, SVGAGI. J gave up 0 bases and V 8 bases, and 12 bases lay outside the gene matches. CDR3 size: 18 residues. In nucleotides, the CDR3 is TGTGCCAGCGCTTTCGCCCTTGGGACTAGCGGGAGCACAGATACGCAGTATTTT. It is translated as CASAFALGTSGSTDTQYF.

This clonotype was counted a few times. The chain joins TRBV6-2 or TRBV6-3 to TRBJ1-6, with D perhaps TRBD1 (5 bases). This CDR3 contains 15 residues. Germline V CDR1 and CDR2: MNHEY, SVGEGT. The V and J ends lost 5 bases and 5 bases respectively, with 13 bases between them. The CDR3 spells CASSHATGDNSPLHF. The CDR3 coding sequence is TGTGCCAGCAGTCACGCTACAGGTGATAATTCACCCCTCCACTTT.

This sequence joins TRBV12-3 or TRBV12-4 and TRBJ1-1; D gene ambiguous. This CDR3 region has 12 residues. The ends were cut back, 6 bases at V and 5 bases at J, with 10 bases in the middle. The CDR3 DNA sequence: TGTGCCAGCAGCTCTGCGTTTACTGAAGCTTTCTTT. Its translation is CASSSAFTEAFF.

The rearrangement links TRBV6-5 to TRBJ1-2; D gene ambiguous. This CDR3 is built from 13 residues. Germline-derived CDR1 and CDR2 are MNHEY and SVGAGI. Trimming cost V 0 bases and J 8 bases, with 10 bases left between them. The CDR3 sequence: CASSYSRQQGYTF. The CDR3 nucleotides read TGTGCCAGCAGTTACTCGAGACAACAGGGCTACACCTTC.

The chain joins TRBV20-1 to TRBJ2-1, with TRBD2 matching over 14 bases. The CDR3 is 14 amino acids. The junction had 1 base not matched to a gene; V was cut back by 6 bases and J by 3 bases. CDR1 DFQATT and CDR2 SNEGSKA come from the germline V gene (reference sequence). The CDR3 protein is CSAGTSGSYNEQFF. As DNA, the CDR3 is TGCAGTGCCGGGACTAGCGGGAGCTACAATGAGCAGTTCTTC.

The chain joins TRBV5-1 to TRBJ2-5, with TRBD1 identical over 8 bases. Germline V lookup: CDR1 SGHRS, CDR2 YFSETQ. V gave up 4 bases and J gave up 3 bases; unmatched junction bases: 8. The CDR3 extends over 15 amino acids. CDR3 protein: CASSQRTGPKETQYF. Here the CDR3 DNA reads TGCGCCAGCAGCCAACGGACAGGGCCAAAAGAGACCCAGTACTTC.

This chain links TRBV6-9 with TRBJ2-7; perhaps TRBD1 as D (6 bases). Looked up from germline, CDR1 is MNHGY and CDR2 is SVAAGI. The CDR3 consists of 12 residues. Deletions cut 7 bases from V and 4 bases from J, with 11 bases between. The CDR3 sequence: CASINRAYEQYF. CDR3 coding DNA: TGTGCCAGCATCAACAGGGCGTACGAGCAGTACTTC.

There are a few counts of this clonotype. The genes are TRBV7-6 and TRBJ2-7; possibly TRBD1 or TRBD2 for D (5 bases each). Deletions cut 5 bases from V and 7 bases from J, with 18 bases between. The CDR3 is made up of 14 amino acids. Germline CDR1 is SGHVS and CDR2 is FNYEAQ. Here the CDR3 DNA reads TGTGCCAGCAGCCCAGGGACGGCCTTAGGGGAGCAGTACTTC. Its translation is CASSPGTALGEQYF.

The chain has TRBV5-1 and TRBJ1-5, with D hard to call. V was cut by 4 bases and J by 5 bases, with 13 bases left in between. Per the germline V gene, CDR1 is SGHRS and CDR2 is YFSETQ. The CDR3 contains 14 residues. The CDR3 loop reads CASSPGNRDQPQHF. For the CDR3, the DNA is TGCGCCAGCAGCCCCGGGAACAGAGATCAGCCCCAGCATTTT.

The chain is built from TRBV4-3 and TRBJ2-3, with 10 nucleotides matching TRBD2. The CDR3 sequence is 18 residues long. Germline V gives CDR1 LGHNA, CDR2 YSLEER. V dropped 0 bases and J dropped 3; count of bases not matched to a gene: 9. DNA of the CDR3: TGCGCCAGCAGCCAAGATCCAGCGGGGGGGCCGAGAACAGATACGCAGTATTTT. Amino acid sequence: CASSQDPAGGPRTDTQYF.

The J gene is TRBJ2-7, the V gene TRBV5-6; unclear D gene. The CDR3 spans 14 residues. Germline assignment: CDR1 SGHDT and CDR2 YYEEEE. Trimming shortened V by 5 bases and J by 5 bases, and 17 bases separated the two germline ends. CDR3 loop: CASSFDHSANEQYF. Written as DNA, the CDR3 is TGTGCCAGCAGTTTTGATCATTCGGCTAACGAGCAGTACTTC.

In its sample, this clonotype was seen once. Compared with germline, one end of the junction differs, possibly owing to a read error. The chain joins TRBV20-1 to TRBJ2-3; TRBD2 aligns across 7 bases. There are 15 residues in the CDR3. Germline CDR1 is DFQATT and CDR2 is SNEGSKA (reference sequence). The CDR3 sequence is CSARGGASGTDAQYF. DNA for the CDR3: TGCAGTGCTAGAGGAGGGGCTAGCGGTACAGATGCGCAGTATTTT.

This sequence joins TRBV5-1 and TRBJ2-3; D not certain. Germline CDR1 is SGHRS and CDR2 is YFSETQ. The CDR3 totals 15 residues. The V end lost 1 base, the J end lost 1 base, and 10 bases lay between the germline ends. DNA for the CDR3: TGCGCCAGCAGCTTGTTAACTCGGGGCACAGATACGCAGTATTTT. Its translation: CASSLLTRGTDTQYF.

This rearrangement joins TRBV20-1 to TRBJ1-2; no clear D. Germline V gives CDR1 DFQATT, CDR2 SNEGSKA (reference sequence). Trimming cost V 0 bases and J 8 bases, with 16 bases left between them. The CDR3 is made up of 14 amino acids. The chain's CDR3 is CSARDVVWQTGYTF. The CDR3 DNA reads TGCAGTGCTAGAGACGTAGTATGGCAGACCGGCTACACCTTC.

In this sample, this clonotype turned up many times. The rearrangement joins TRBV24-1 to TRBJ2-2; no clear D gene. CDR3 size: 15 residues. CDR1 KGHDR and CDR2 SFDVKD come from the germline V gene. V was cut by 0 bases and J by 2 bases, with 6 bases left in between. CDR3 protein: CATSDLWINTGELFF. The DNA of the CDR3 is TGTGCCACCAGTGATTTGTGGATAAACACCGGGGAGCTGTTTTTT.

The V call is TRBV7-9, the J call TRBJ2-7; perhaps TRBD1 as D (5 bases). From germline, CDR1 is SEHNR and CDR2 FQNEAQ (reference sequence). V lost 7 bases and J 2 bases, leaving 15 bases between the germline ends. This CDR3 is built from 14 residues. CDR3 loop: CASTSRVSAYEQYF. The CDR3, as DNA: TGTGCCAGCACCAGCAGGGTGTCAGCCTACGAGCAGTACTTC.

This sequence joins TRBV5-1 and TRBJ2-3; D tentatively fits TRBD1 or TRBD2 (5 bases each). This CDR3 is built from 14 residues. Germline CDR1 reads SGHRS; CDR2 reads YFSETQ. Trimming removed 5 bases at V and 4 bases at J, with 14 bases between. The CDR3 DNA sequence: TGCGCCAGCAGGGGGAGTAGGGGTCCAGATACGCAGTATTTT. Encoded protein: CASRGSRGPDTQYF.

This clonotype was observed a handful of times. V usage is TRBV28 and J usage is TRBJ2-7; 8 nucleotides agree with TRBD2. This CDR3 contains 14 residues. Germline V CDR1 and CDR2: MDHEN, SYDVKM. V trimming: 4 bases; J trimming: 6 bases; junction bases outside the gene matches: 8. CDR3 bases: TGTGCCAGCAGTTCCGCGGGACTAGAGACCGAGCAGTACTTC. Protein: CASSSAGLETEQYF.